The entry that follows covers one T cell receptor (beta chain) sequence. The target antigen is unknown. The investigators reverse transcribed all of the isolated RNA, so they sequenced expressed TCRB transcripts. TCRdb keeps only in-frame clones here, not all; method: immunoSEQ multiplex PCR. Here the sample spans tens of thousands of clones, roughly 63% being singletons. These data are taken from a study of beta chain features in type 1 diabetes. The study, taken as a whole, reports: PCR might favor shorter templates, equally in patients and controls. Shorter TCRB CDR3s, moderately but significantly so, were found in Type 1 diabetes patients in all four CD4+ subsets.

The CDR3 contains 15 residues. V was pared by 6 bases and J by 0 bases, with 7 bases of the junction left unmatched. In germline, CDR1 is SGHRS, CDR2 YFSETQ. The sequenced material came from stem cell memory CD4+ T cells from blood. The sequence derives from a woman aged 30 to 39 with type 1 diabetes. The V gene is TRBV5-1, the J gene TRBJ1-2; 8 nucleotides match TRBD1. The CDR3 loop reads CASTSGDRTNYGYTF. The CDR3 nucleotides read TGCGCCAGCACCAGCGGGGACAGGACTAACTATGGCTACACCTTC.